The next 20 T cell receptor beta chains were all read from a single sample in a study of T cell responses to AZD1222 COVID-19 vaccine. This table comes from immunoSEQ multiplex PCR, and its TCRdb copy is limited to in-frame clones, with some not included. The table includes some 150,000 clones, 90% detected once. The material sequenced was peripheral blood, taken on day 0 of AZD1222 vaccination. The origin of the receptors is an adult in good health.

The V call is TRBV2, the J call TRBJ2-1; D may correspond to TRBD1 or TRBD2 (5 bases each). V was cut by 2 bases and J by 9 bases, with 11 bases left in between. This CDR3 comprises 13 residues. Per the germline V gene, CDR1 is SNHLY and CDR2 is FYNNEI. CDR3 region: CASSEYGAGEQFF. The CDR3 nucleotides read TGTGCCAGCAGTGAATATGGGGCGGGTGAGCAGTTCTTC.

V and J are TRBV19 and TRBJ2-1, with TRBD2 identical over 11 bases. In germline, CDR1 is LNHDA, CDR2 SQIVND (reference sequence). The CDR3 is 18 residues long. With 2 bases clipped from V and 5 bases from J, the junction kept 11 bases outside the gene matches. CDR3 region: CASSITYQLAGADNEQFF. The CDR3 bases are TGTGCCAGTAGTATAACCTACCAACTAGCGGGAGCAGACAATGAGCAGTTCTTC.

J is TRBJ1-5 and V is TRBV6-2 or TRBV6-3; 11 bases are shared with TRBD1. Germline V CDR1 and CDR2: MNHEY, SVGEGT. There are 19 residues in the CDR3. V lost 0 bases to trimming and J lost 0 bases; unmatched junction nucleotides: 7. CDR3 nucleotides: TGTGCCAGCAGTTACTCACCGGGACAGGGGGATATTAGCAATCAGCCCCAGCATTTT. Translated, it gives CASSYSPGQGDISNQPQHF.

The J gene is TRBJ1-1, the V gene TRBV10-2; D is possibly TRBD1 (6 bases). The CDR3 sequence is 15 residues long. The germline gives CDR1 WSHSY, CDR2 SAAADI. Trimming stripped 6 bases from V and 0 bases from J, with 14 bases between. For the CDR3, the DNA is TGCGCCAGCAGGCCAGGCGGGGGGCTGAACACTGAAGCTTTCTTT. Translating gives CASRPGGGLNTEAFF.

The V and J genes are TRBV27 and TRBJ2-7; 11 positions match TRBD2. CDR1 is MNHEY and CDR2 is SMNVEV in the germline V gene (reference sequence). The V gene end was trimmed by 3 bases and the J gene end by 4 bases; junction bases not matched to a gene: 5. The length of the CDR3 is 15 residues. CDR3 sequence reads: CASSLKSSGRYEQYF. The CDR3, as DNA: TGTGCCAGCAGTTTGAAGTCTAGCGGGAGGTACGAGCAGTACTTC.

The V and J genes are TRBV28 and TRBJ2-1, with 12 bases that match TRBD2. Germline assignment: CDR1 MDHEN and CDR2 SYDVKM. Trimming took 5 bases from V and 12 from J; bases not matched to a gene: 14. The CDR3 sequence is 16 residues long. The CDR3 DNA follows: TGTGCCAGCAGTCGCGCGACTAGCGGGAGTTTCAGTCTGCAGTTCTTC. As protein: CASSRATSGSFSLQFF.

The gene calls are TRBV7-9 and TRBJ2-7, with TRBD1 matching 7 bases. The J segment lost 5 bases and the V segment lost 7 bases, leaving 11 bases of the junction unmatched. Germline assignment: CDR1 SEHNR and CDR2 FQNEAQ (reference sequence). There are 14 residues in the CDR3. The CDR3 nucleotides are TGTGCCAGCACCCTTGGCAGGGGGATCAACGAGCAGTACTTC. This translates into CASTLGRGINEQYF.

As DNA, the CDR3 is TGTGCCAGTAGTCAAGTGATGGGACGAAATCAGCCCCAGCATTTT. Protein sequence: CASSQVMGRNQPQHF. V and J are TRBV19 and TRBJ1-5, with D perhaps matching TRBD1 (5 bases). The length of the CDR3 is 15 residues. The germline V and J ends were trimmed by 5 bases and 4 bases, with 15 bases remaining between them. CDR1 is LNHDA, CDR2 SQIVND, per germline (reference sequence).

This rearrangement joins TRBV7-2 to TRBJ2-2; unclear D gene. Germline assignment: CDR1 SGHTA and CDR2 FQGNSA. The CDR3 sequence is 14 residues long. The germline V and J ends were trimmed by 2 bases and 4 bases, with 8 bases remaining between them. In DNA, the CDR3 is TGTGCCAGCAGCTTACCCGTGGGCACCGGGGAGCTGTTTTTT. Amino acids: CASSLPVGTGELFF.

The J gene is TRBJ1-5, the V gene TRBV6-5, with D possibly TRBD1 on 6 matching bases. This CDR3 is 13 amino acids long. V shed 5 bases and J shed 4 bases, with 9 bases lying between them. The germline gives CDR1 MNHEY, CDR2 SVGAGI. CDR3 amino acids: CASSNQGNQPQHF. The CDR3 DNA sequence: TGTGCCAGCAGTAACCAGGGGAATCAGCCCCAGCATTTT.

Written as DNA, the CDR3 is TGTGCCAGCAGTTTGGAAGGGAGTTGGGAAAAACTGTTTTTT. This gives the protein CASSLEGSWEKLFF. V and J are TRBV28 and TRBJ1-4, with D unclear. The CDR3 runs to 14 residues. Germline V gives CDR1 MDHEN, CDR2 SYDVKM. V was clipped by 3 bases and J by 8 bases, with 13 bases between them.

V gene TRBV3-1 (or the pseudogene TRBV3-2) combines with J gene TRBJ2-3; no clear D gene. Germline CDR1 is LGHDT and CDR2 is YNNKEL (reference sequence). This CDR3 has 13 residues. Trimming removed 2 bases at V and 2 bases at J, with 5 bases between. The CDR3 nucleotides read TGTGCCAGCAGCCAATCGACCACAGATACGCAGTATTTT. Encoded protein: CASSQSTTDTQYF.

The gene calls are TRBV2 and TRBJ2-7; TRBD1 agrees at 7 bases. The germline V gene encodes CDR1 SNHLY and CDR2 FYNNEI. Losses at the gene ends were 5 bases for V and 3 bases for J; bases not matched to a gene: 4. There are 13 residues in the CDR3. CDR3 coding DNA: TGTGCCAGCAGTCGACAGGGCAGCTACGAGCAGTACTTC. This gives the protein CASSRQGSYEQYF. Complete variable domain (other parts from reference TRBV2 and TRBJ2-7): EPEVTQTPSHQVTQMGQEVILRCVPISNHLYFYWYRQILGQKVEFLVSFYNNEISEKSEIFDDQFSVERPDGSNFTLKIRSTKLEDSAMYFCASSRQGSYEQYFGPGTRLTVT.

CDR3 region: CASSLGEQGTGEKLFF. The CDR3 region has the DNA TGTGCCAGCAGCTTAGGAGAACAGGGGACGGGTGAAAAACTGTTTTTT. V usage is TRBV7-9 and J usage is TRBJ1-4, with 7 bases identical to TRBD1. Germline lookup yields CDR1 SEHNR and CDR2 FQNEAQ (reference sequence). Trimming took 1 base from V and 7 from J; bases not matched to a gene: 9. The CDR3 is 16 residues long.

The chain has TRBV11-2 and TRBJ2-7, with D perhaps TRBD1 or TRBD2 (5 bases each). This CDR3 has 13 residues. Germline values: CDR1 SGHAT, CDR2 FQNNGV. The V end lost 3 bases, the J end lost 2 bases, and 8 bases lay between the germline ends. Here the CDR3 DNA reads TGTGCCAGCAGCTTGGGGGTCACCTACGAGCAGTACTTC. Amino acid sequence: CASSLGVTYEQYF.

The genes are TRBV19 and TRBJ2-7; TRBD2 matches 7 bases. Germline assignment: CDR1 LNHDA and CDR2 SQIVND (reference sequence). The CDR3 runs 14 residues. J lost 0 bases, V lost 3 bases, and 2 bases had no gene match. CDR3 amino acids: CASSMGGSSYEQYF. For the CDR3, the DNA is TGTGCCAGTAGTATGGGCGGGAGCTCCTACGAGCAGTACTTC.

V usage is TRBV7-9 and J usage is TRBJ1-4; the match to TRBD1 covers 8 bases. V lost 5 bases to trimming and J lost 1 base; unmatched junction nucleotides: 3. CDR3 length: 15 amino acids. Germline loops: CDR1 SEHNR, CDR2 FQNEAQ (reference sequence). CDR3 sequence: CASSRDRGTNEKLFF. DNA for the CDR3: TGTGCCAGCAGCAGAGACAGGGGAACTAATGAAAAACTGTTTTTT. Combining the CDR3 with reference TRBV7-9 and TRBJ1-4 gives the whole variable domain DTGVSQNPRHKITKRGQNVTFRCDPISEHNRLYWYRQTLGQGPEFLTYFQNEAQLEKSRLLSDRFSAERPKGSFSTLEIQRTEQGDSAMYLCASSRDRGTNEKLFFGSGTQLSVL.

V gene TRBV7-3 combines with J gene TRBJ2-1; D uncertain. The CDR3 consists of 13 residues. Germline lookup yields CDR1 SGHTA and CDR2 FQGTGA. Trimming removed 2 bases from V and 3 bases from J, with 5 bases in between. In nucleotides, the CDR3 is TGTGCCAGCAGCTTACAAAGCTACAATGAGCAGTTCTTC. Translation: CASSLQSYNEQFF. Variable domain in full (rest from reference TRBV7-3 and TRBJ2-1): GAGVSQTPSNKVTEKGKYVELRCDPISGHTALYWYRQSLGQGPEFLIYFQGTGAADDSGLPNDRFFAVRPEGSVSTLKIQRTERGDSAVYLCASSLQSYNEQFFGPGTRLTVL.

The CDR3 DNA reads TGTGCCAGCAGCAAAGGAGTGCGTCGGGACTCACCCCTCCACTTT. This translates into CASSKGVRRDSPLHF. The chain is built from TRBV21-1 and TRBJ1-6. TRBV21-1 is termed a pseudogene. This CDR3 is built from 15 residues.

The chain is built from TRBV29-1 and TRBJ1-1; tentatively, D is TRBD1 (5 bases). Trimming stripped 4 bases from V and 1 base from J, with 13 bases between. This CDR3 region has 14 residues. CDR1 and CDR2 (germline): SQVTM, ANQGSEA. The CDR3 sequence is CSVAARVKNTEAFF. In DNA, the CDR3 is TGCAGCGTTGCCGCCAGGGTGAAGAACACTGAAGCTTTCTTT. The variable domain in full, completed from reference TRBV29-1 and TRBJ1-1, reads SAVISQKPSRDICQRGTSLTIQCQVDSQVTMMFWYRQQPGQSLTLIATANQGSEATYESGFVIDKFPISRPNLTFSTLTVSNMSPEDSSIYLCSVAARVKNTEAFFGQGTRLTVV.